The entry below describes one TCR beta chain. This clonotype was recorded at least ten times. Its recognized antigen is unknown. The sample holds no much larger clone one base away, and base qualities are not on file. Based on the germline V gene (reference sequence), the CDR1 and CDR2 sequences are SEHNR and FQNEAQ. The cysteine opens and the phenylalanine closes a CDR3 of 16 amino acids. The retained sequence is limited to the CDR3, 48 bases, with the frame set at the first base. V loses 5 bases of germline sequence and J loses 3 bases, and the interval between the two ends is 18 bases. These data belong to a study of T cells in Graves' hyperthyroidism and ophthalmopathy (dated by TCRdb to about 2019). In the study overall: Peripheral blood was sampled at the time of initial diagnosis, prior to any treatment. TCR V-J signatures able to tell the groups apart were searched for in a discovery cohort of some 97 patients, of whom more than 40 had Graves' ophthalmopathy and about 60 had stable Graves' hyperthyroidism. An independent validation cohort of around 19 hyperthyroidism patients and 17 patients who later progressed to ophthalmopathy tested prospective prediction of ophthalmopathy. Thyroid tissue and blood T-cell repertoires from roughly 6 Graves' hyperthyroidism patients were also compared in the study. Following sampling, methimazole starting at 30 mg daily was given to hyperthyroidism patients, and high-dose intravenous methylprednisolone was given to ophthalmopathy patients. The paper reports TCR Vbeta CDR3 sequencing of roughly 140 peripheral blood samples: 43 ophthalmopathy, roughly 74 hyperthyroidism and 17 progressor patients. The approximately 100 discovery patients were randomly divided into training and test sets at a 7:3 ratio.

Amplification of TCR beta CDR3 regions was carried out from RNA transcripts. The TCR CDR3 was subjected to a first round of RT-PCR using the HTBI primer set and the Qiagen OneStep RT-PCR kit. Libraries were constructed in a second round of multiplex PCR, after which size selection and purification were performed. Paired-end sequencing of the libraries was performed with 100 bp reads on an Illumina HiSeq2000. The paper's data handling went like this. SOAPnuke was used to process the raw data, removing reads that contained adapters or uncalled bases, had a mean Phred below 15, or lacked an exact match to the constant primer or identifier. High-quality paired reads were merged using COPE v1.2.5, and each unique nucleotide sequence was defined as a clonotype. MiTCR v1.1 was used to align clonotypes to the IMGT TRBV, TRBD and TRBJ reference segments. The analysis was restricted to V-J combinations with a frequency above 0.0001, which together covered about 99% of the repertoires. A TCS score was defined as the ratio between F50 (clonal expansion) and ExV (chaos), using BLOSUM62-based TCRdist between CDR3 peptides within each V-J. Welch's t-statistics and random forest reduced roughly 500 V-J features to 10 to 15, which were used in a naive Bayes classifier (R e1071). The public reads were quality trimmed at Q25 with fastp and then assembled into clones with MiXCR by TCRdb, keeping productive beta chains. A single entry per CDR3 protein holds the most common genes and DNA from its merged rows. The V and J calls, along with clone size, are taken from TCRdb and not from the paper's own processing. For this sample there are 500,000 to 750,000 distinct CDR3 sequences; 15% to 18% appear just once. About 7% of the sample is taken by the ten largest.

Study-level results and caveats: In validation, progression to ophthalmopathy was predicted by the model with nearly 71% sensitivity and 72.22% specificity, a median of approximately 7.1 months before onset. Blood samples also contained most of the expanded thyroid clonotypes (frequency above 0.001), which suggests that blood repertoires may reflect thyroid immune responses. Ophthalmopathy was separated from stable hyperthyroidism by a 13 V-J signature model, with around 90% sensitivity and about 84% specificity obtained in cross-validation and 80%/75% obtained in testing. No statistical method was used to fix the sample size in advance, and group allocation was not hidden from the investigators.

Stable Graves' hyperthyroidism was defined as the absence of progression to ophthalmopathy over 18 months of follow-up. The hyperthyroidism patients were between 18 and 65 years old and newly diagnosed, with a disease duration of less than 2 months. The study excluded patients with uncontrolled infections, other autoimmune diseases, pregnancy or lactation. Clinical symptoms, serum thyroxine and TRAb, thyroid ultrasound, and orbital computed tomography formed the basis for the diagnoses. PBMCs were isolated from around 10 ml of fresh peripheral blood by Ficoll-Paque density gradient centrifugation. Total RNA was extracted with Trizol reagent, and quality was checked on an Agilent 2100 Bioanalyzer.

The sequence joins TRBV7-9 to TRBJ2-3; TRBD2 is possibly the D segment (5 matching bases). Sequences were obtained from blood. This receptor was obtained from a woman between 25 and 40 years old with Graves' hyperthyroidism. CDR3 protein: CASSPGWARDTDTQYF. The DNA is TGTGCCAGCAGCCCGGGGTGGGCGAGAGATACAGATACGCAGTATTTT.